Listed below are T cell receptor beta chains from one sample, sequenced in a study of beta chain features in type 1 diabetes. Produced via immunoSEQ multiplex PCR; TCRdb's table is partial and in-frame only. The sample lists about 150,000 clones; 7.5% to 10% were seen once. Sequenced material: central memory CD4+ T cells from blood. These receptors originate from a man younger than 35 in good health. Both conserved end residues are part of each CDR3. A D gene is named only where the DNA matches it firmly. Size tells how often a clone was seen (once, few, many) or the class of an expanded clone, and some rows leave it out.

v_gene	j_gene	d_gene	abundance	CDR3nt	CDR3aa
TRBV10-3	TRBJ2-1	TRBD2	few	TGTGCCATCAGTGCTAGCGGGGTCTACAATGAGCAGTTCTTC	CAISASGVYNEQFF
TRBV11-2	TRBJ2-7	-	-	TGTGCCAGCAGCAACTACGGGGGGCCAACCTACGAGCAGTACTTC	CASSNYGGPTYEQYF
TRBV2	TRBJ2-1	TRBD2	-	TGTGCCAGCAGTTTAGCGGGGAGCTCCTACAATGAGCAGTTCTTC	CASSLAGSSYNEQFF
TRBV1	TRBJ1-4	-	few	TGCACCAGCAGCCAAGGTTTGGACAGGAATTCGTCTAATGAAAAACTGTTTTTT	CTSSQGLDRNSSNEKLFF
TRBV5-5	TRBJ1-4	TRBD1	-	TGTGCCAGCAGCTTTGGGGGACAGGTCTTTAATGAAAAACTGTTTTTT	CASSFGGQVFNEKLFF
TRBV7-2	TRBJ2-2	TRBD2	few	TGTGCCAGCAGCTCAGAGCCTAGCGGGGGCACCGGGGAGCTGTTTTTT	CASSSEPSGGTGELFF
TRBV5-1	TRBJ2-1	TRBD2	few	TGCGCCAGCATCCGGGCGGGGGGCTCCTACAATGAGCAGTTCTTC	CASIRAGGSYNEQFF
TRBV7-2	TRBJ2-7	TRBD1	-	TGTGCCAGCAGCCCCGAGCCGGGACAGGGGGCTAAGACGTACTTC	CASSPEPGQGAKTYF
TRBV9	TRBJ2-3	-	many	TGTGCCAGCAGCGTAGAGCAGGGGCGGCCAGATACGCAGTATTTT	CASSVEQGRPDTQYF
TRBV9	TRBJ2-3	-	many	TGTGCCAGCACTCCGGGTTCAGATACGCAGTATTTT	CASTPGSDTQYF
TRBV7-9	TRBJ1-2	-	-	TGTGCCAGCAGCTCACAGGGCGGCTACACCTTC	CASSSQGGYTF
TRBV6-1	TRBJ2-1	-	few	TGTGCCAGCAGTTATCTAGCGAGGAATGAGCAGTTCTTC	CASSYLARNEQFF
TRBV29-1	TRBJ2-5	TRBD1	-	TGCAGCGGGGACAGGGGGAGGGAGACCCAGTACTTC	CSGDRGRETQYF
TRBV9	TRBJ1-1	TRBD1	many	TGTGCCAGCAAGGGACAGGGGATGAACACTGAAGCTTTCTTT	CASKGQGMNTEAFF
TRBV28	TRBJ1-1	TRBD1	few	TGTGCCAGCAGCACTGGGGGACAGACTAACACTGAAGCTTTCTTT	CASSTGGQTNTEAFF
TRBV5-1	TRBJ2-1	TRBD2	many	TGCGCCAGCAGCCCAGGACTAGCGGGAGACAATGAGCAGTTCTTC	CASSPGLAGDNEQFF
TRBV30	TRBJ2-7	TRBD1	few	TGTGCCTGCGGGACAGGTTATGTCTACGAGCAGTACTTC	CACGTGYVYEQYF
TRBV4-3	TRBJ1-2	TRBD1	few	TGCGCCAGCAGCCAAAGACGACAGGCAGGGGGCTATGGCTACACCTTC	CASSQRRQAGGYGYTF
TRBV10-3	TRBJ1-5	TRBD1	-	TGTGCCATCAGCCCGACAGGGACGAATCAGCCCCAGCATTTT	CAISPTGTNQPQHF
TRBV29-1	TRBJ2-3	TRBD1	many	TGCAGCGCCCACCCAGGGACAGGGGAAGATACGCAGTATTTT	CSAHPGTGEDTQYF
TRBV28	TRBJ2-7	-	-	TGTGCCAGCAGTTTTGTTTCTAACCCACGAAATCCCTACGAGCAGTACTTC	CASSFVSNPRNPYEQYF
TRBV7-2	TRBJ1-2	-	many	TGTGCCAGCAGCCCCGACAGCGACTATGGCTACACCTTC	CASSPDSDYGYTF
TRBV9	TRBJ2-2	-	-	TGTGCCAGCAGCGTAGGATGGAGTTCGAACACCGGGGAGCTGTTTTTT	CASSVGWSSNTGELFF
TRBV5-4	TRBJ1-4	TRBD1	-	TGTGCCAGCCGGGAAGACAGGGCGAATGAAAAACTGTTTTTT	CASREDRANEKLFF
TRBV19	TRBJ1-6	TRBD1	few	TGTGCCAGTAGTCAAGGGACAGTTTATAATTCACCCCTCCACTTT	CASSQGTVYNSPLHF
TRBV27	TRBJ2-7	-	few	TGTGCCAGCAGTTTATACGGGAGTGGGACCTACGAGCAGTACTTC	CASSLYGSGTYEQYF
TRBV19	TRBJ1-2	-	few	TGTGCCAGTAGTACGAGACAGGAGAACTATGGCTACACCTTC	CASSTRQENYGYTF
TRBV4-2	TRBJ1-2	TRBD1	-	TGTGCCAGCAGCCAAGCCAGACAGGGGGTGGGCGGCTACACCTTC	CASSQARQGVGGYTF
TRBV5-4	TRBJ1-5	-	few	TGTGCCAGCAGCGTAACAGGGTTCGCTCAGCCCCAGCATTTT	CASSVTGFAQPQHF
TRBV30	TRBJ2-5	-	many	TGTGCCTGGAGAGCACAAGAGACCCAGTACTTC	CAWRAQETQYF
TRBV7-6	TRBJ2-2	TRBD2	-	TGTGCCAGCAGCCCGGGACTAGCGGGGGCAACGAACACCGGGGAGCTGTTTTTT	CASSPGLAGATNTGELFF
TRBV19	TRBJ1-5	-	-	TGTGCCAGTAGTATTGGGCAGCCCTTCAATCAGCCCCAGCATTTT	CASSIGQPFNQPQHF
TRBV7-9	TRBJ1-5	TRBD1	few	TGTGCCAGCAGCTTAGGGAGGGGACAGGGGATGAATCAGCCCCAGCATTTT	CASSLGRGQGMNQPQHF
TRBV7-8	TRBJ2-3	-	many	TGTGCCAGCAGCTCAAGGGCGGGTAACACAGATACGCAGTATTTT	CASSSRAGNTDTQYF
TRBV7-2	TRBJ1-4	-	-	TGTGCCAGCAGCTTAGATTCGGGTCTTAATGAAAAACTGTTTTTT	CASSLDSGLNEKLFF
TRBV29-1	TRBJ1-4	TRBD1	-	TGCAGCGTTGGACAGGGTAATAATGAAAAACTGTTTTTT	CSVGQGNNEKLFF
TRBV9	TRBJ2-2	-	-	TGTGCCAGCAGCGTACAGGGTTCCGGGGAGCTGTTTTTT	CASSVQGSGELFF
TRBV7-9	TRBJ2-7	-	-	TGTGCCAGCAGCTTGAGGCAGGGGTGGTACGAGCAGTACTTC	CASSLRQGWYEQYF
TRBV11-2	TRBJ2-7	TRBD1	few	TGTGCCAGCAGCTCTACAGGGGTCGCCGGCTACGAGCAGTACTTC	CASSSTGVAGYEQYF
TRBV7-9	TRBJ2-7	TRBD2	few	TGTGCCAGCAGCCCCACCGGGACTAGCGGGGCACAGTACTTC	CASSPTGTSGAQYF
TRBV7-9	TRBJ1-1	-	many	TGTGCCAGCACACTCTCAACCGGTTACACTGAAGCTTTCTTT	CASTLSTGYTEAFF